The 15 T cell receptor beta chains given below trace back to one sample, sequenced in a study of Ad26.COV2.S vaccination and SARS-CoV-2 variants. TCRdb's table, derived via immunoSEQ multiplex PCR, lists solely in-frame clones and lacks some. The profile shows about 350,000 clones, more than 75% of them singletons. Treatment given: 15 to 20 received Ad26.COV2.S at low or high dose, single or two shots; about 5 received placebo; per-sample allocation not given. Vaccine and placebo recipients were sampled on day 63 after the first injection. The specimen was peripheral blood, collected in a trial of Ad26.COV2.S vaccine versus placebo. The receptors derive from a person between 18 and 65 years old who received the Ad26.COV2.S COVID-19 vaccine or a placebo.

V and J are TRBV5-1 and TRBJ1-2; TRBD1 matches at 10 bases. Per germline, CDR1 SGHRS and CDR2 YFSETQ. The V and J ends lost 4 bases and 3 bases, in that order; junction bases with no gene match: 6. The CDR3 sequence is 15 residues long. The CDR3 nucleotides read TGCGCCAGCAGCAGGGGGACAGGGGATCACTATGGCTACACCTTC. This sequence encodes CASSRGTGDHYGYTF.

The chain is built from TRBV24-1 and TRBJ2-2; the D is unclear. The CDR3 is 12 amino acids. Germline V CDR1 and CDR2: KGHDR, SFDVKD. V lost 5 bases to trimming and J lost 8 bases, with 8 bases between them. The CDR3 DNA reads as TGTGCCACCAGTGCAGGTTTGGGGGAGCTGTTTTTT. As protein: CATSAGLGELFF.

CDR3 DNA sequence: TGTGCCAGCAGCCGCCCCGGGACAGGGACCACCGGGGAGCTGTTTTTT. Translated, it gives CASSRPGTGTTGELFF. V is TRBV11-2 and J is TRBJ2-2, with TRBD1 matching 9 bases. Germline V lookup: CDR1 SGHAT, CDR2 FQNNGV. The V segment lost 5 bases and the J segment 4 bases; nucleotides outside the gene matches: 8. This CDR3 has 16 amino acids.

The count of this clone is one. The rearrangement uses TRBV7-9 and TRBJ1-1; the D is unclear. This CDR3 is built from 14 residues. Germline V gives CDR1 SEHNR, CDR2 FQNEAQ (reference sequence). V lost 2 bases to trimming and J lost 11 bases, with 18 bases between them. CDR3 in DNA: TGTGCCAGCAGCTTATCCCAACTTCAGATCAGCGCTTTCTTT. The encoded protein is CASSLSQLQISAFF.

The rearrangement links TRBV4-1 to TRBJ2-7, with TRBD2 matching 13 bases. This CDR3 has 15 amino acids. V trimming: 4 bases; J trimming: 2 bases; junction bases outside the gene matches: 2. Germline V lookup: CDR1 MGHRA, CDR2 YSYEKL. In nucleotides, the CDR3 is TGCGCCAGCAGCCGCGGACTAGCGGGGGCCTACGAGCAGTACTTC. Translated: CASSRGLAGAYEQYF.

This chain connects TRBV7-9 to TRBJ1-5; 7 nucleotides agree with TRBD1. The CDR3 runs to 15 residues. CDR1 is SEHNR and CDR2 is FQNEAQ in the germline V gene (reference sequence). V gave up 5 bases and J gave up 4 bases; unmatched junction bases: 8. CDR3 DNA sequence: TGTGCCAGCAGCCCAGCCAGGGGGAGAAATCAGCCCCAGCATTTT. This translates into CASSPARGRNQPQHF.

The CDR3 is CASSQSSVRTYEQYF. Here the CDR3 DNA reads TGTGCCAGCAGCCAATCTAGCGTACGGACCTACGAGCAGTACTTC. V and J are TRBV4-2 and TRBJ2-7, with a possible D match to TRBD2 (6 bases). V was clipped by 2 bases and J by 2 bases, with 13 bases between them. This CDR3 comprises 15 residues. Germline CDR1 is LGHNA and CDR2 is YNFKEQ.

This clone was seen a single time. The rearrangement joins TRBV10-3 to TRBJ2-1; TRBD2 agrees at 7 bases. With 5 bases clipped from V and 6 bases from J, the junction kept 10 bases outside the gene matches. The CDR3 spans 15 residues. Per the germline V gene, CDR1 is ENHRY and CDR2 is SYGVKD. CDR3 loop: CAISPREGLVNEQFF. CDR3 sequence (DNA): TGTGCCATCAGTCCGAGGGAGGGGTTGGTCAATGAGCAGTTCTTC.

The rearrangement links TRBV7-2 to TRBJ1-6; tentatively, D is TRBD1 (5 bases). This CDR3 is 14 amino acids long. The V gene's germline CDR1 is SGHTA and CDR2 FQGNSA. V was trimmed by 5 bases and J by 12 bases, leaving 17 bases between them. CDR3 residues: CASSPNGGGGPLHF. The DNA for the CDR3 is TGTGCCAGCAGCCCTAATGGCGGGGGGGGACCCCTCCACTTT.

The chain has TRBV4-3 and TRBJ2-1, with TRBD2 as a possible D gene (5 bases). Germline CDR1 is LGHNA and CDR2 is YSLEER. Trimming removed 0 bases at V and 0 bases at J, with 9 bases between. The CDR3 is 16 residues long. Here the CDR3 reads CASSQDPDFSYNEQFF. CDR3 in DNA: TGCGCCAGCAGCCAAGATCCGGACTTCTCCTACAATGAGCAGTTCTTC.

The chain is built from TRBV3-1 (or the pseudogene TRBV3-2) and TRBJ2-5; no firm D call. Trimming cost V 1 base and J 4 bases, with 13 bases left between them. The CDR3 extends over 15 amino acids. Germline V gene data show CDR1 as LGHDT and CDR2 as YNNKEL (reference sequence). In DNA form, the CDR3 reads TGTGCCAGCAGCCAAGCGTTGGGAAGAGGAGAGACCCAGTACTTC. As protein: CASSQALGRGETQYF.

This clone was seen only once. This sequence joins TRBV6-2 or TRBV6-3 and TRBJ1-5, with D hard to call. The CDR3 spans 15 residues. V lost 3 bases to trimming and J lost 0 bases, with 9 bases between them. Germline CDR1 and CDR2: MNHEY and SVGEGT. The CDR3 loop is CASSYLRDSNQPQHF. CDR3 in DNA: TGTGCCAGCAGTTATTTGAGGGATAGCAATCAGCCCCAGCATTTT.

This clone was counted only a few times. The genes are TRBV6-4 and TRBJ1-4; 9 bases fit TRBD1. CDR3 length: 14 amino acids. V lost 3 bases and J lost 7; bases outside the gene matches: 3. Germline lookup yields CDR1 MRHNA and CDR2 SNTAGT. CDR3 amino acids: CASSEGQGSEKLFF. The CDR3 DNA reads TGTGCCAGCAGTGAGGGACAGGGTTCTGAAAAACTGTTTTTT.

The CDR3 loop reads CASSPGLDQETQYF. The CDR3 DNA reads as TGCGCCAGCAGCCCCGGACTAGACCAAGAGACCCAGTACTTC. The genes are TRBV5-1 and TRBJ2-5, with 7 bases that match TRBD2. CDR1 is SGHRS, CDR2 YFSETQ, per germline. The J segment lost 0 bases and the V segment lost 4 bases, leaving 3 bases of the junction unmatched. This CDR3 spans 14 amino acids.

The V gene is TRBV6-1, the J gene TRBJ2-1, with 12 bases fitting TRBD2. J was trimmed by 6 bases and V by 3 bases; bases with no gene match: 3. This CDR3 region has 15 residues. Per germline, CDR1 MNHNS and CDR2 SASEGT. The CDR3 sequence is CASSETSGGRNEQFF. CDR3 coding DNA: TGTGCCAGCAGTGAGACTAGCGGGGGCCGCAATGAGCAGTTCTTC.